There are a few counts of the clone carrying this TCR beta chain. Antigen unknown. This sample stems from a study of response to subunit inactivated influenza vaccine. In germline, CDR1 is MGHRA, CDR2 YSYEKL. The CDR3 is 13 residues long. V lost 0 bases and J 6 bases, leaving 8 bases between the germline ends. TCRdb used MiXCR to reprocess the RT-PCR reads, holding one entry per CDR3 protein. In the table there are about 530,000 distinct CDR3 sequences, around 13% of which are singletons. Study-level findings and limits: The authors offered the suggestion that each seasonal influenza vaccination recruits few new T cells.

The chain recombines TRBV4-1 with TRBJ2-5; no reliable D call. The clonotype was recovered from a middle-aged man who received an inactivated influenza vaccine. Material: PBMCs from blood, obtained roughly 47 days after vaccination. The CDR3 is CASSQDWGKTQYF. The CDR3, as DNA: TGCGCCAGCAGCCAAGATTGGGGAAAGACCCAGTACTTC.